Each of the 2 T cell receptor beta chains below was sequenced from the same sample in a study of T cells in localized non-small cell lung cancer. Assay used: immunoSEQ multiplex PCR; TCRdb lists only in-frame clones, some missing. The repertoire holds tens of thousands of clones, with around 87% as singletons. The input for sequencing was PBMCs, taken before any cancer treatment. The receptors stem from a man aged 40 to 69 with stage II squamous cell lung carcinoma.

The V call is TRBV29-1, the J call TRBJ1-2, with TRBD1 as a possible D gene (5 bases). The CDR3 has 14 amino acids. V shed 6 bases and J shed 3 bases, with 17 bases lying between them. Germline CDR1 and CDR2: SQVTM and ANQGSEA. The CDR3, as DNA: TGCAGCGTATTTTTTACCGGGGGTGACTATGGCTACACCTTC. It yields the protein CSVFFTGGDYGYTF.

The chain couples TRBV19 to TRBJ2-3; 12 nucleotides line up with TRBD2. Unmatched junction bases numbered 6, after V lost 4 bases and J lost 4 bases. This CDR3 has 16 residues. Germline CDR1 LNHDA, CDR2 SQIVND (reference sequence). The CDR3 nucleotides are TGTGCCAGTAGTACCCGACTAGCGGGGGAGGCAGATACGCAGTATTTT. Translated: CASSTRLAGEADTQYF.